These 8 T cell receptor beta chains share one sample of origin, sequenced in a study of T cells in Graves' hyperthyroidism and ophthalmopathy. RNA transcripts were the template for amplifying TCR beta CDR3 regions. An initial round of RT-PCR targeting the TCR CDR3 relied on the HTBI primer set. TCRdb fed the multiplex PCR reads into MiXCR, producing one record per CDR3 protein. Of a few hundred thousand distinct CDR3 sequences detected, roughly 15% appear once; the ten largest clones hold roughly a fifth. What was sequenced was blood. The receptors were sampled from a woman between 55 and 75 years old with Graves' ophthalmopathy.

The rearrangement joins TRBV5-1 to TRBJ1-4, with 7 nucleotides matching TRBD1. The CDR3 is made up of 17 amino acids. Per the germline V gene, CDR1 is SGHRS and CDR2 is YFSETQ. J gave up 10 bases and V 0 bases, and 15 bases lay outside the gene matches. CDR3 amino acids: CASSLAPHTPAGGKLFF. The CDR3 bases are TGCGCCAGCAGCTTGGCACCCCACACCCCCGCAGGGGGAAAACTGTTTTTT.

This clonotype was picked up many times. The chain employs TRBV30 and TRBJ2-7, with TRBD1 identical over 9 bases. The CDR3 totals 13 residues. Germline-derived CDR1 and CDR2 are GTSNPN and SVGIG (reference sequence). The junction had 3 bases not matched to a gene; V was cut back by 2 bases and J by 4 bases. This CDR3 reads CAWSYRGLYEQYF. CDR3 bases: TGTGCCTGGAGTTACAGGGGGCTGTACGAGCAGTACTTC.

J is TRBJ2-1 and V is TRBV7-2; the D gene could be TRBD1 or TRBD2 (5 bases each). V was cut by 5 bases and J by 9 bases, with 26 bases left in between. Germline CDR1 reads SGHTA; CDR2 reads FQGNSA. This CDR3 spans 17 amino acids. The CDR3: CASSPWGIRSESIEQFF. CDR3 bases: TGTGCCAGCAGCCCGTGGGGGATCCGGAGTGAGAGCATTGAGCAGTTCTTC.

This clonotype appeared a few times. The gene calls are TRBV7-9 and TRBJ2-2; TRBD1 is a possible D gene (6 bases). This CDR3 region has 14 residues. Germline V gives CDR1 SEHNR, CDR2 FQNEAQ (reference sequence). Trimming removed 5 bases at V and 6 bases at J, with 13 bases between. The CDR3 DNA sequence: TGTGCCAGCAGCCAGGGGCTACTAGCCGGGGAGCTGTTTTTT. Protein sequence: CASSQGLLAGELFF.

Ten or more counts support this clonotype. V gene TRBV28 combines with J gene TRBJ2-1, with TRBD2 as a possible D gene (5 bases). Germline values: CDR1 MDHEN, CDR2 SYDVKM. V was trimmed by 7 bases and J by 8 bases, leaving 21 bases between them. The CDR3 is made up of 15 amino acids. Written as DNA, the CDR3 is TGTGCCAGCACTACGGGTGGGAGTACCAGACATGAGCAGTTCTTC. Encoded protein: CASTTGGSTRHEQFF. The whole variable domain, remainder taken from reference TRBV28 and TRBJ2-1, is DVKVTQSSRYLVKRTGEKVFLECVQDMDHENMFWYRQDPGLGLRLIYFSYDVKMKEKGDIPEGYSVSREKKERFSLILESASTNQTSMYLCASTTGGSTRHEQFFGPGTRLTVL.

This clonotype was seen only a few times. CDR3 in amino acids: CASSQDVNAGELFF. The CDR3 bases are TGCGCCAGCAGCCAAGATGTGAATGCCGGGGAGCTGTTTTTT. This chain connects TRBV4-1 to TRBJ2-2; D unresolved. Germline V gene sequence: CDR1 MGHRA, CDR2 YSYEKL. The CDR3 is made up of 14 amino acids. Trimming pared 0 bases from V and 6 bases from J, leaving 8 bases between.

This clonotype was seen ten or more times. The chain carries TRBV20-1 and TRBJ1-2, with D unclear. The CDR3 consists of 13 residues. Germline lookup yields CDR1 DFQATT and CDR2 SNEGSKA (reference sequence). With 3 bases removed from V and 2 bases from J, the gap between germline ends came to 10 bases. CDR3 protein: CSARATLNYGYTF. The CDR3 DNA sequence: TGCAGTGCTAGGGCCACACTGAACTATGGCTACACCTTC.

Ten or more counts support this clonotype. The chain joins TRBV12-5 to TRBJ2-1; TRBD2 aligns across 12 bases. With 1 base clipped from V and 9 bases from J, the junction kept 10 bases outside the gene matches. Germline CDR1 reads LGHNT; CDR2 reads FRNRAP. CDR3 length equals 17 residues. In DNA form, the CDR3 reads TGTGCTAGTGGTTTGGCCCCGCTAGCGGGAGGGAGAAGTGAGCAGTTCTTC. Translation gives CASGLAPLAGGRSEQFF.